Shown below are 10 T cell receptor beta chains from a single sample sequenced in a study of blood T cell repertoires in COVID-19. Sequencing was performed with immunoSEQ multiplex PCR; in TCRdb, only in-frame clones are kept and a portion is missing. Of hundreds of thousands of clones listed, 86% were seen once; the top ten hold roughly 1.4%. The sequencing input was peripheral blood. The receptors here all came from a woman aged 25 to 39 with active or convalescent COVID-19.

J is TRBJ2-3 and V is TRBV29-1; D uncertain. The germline CDR1 and CDR2 sequences are SQVTM and ANQGSEA. V lost 4 bases to trimming and J lost 2 bases, with 7 bases between them. The CDR3 consists of 12 residues. CDR3 loop: CSVVINTDTQYF. The CDR3 region has the DNA TGCAGCGTTGTTATTAACACAGATACGCAGTATTTT.

V and J are TRBV9 and TRBJ2-5; 11 bases match TRBD1. There are 17 residues in the CDR3. Germline CDR1 SGDLS, CDR2 YYNGEE. V was pared by 3 bases and J by 4 bases, with 11 bases of the junction left unmatched. CDR3 sequence (DNA): TGTGCCAGCAGCGCCCTATTGGGACAGGGGGTAGGAGAGACCCAGTACTTC. As protein: CASSALLGQGVGETQYF.

This rearrangement joins TRBV21-1 to TRBJ1-2; the table names TRBD1, a call not compared with the DNA. TRBV21-1 is deemed a pseudogene. There are 17 residues in the CDR3. This chain's CDR3 is CASSREKRRRIQYGYTF. CDR3 bases: TGTGCCAGCAGCAGAGAAAAGAGACGAAGGATACAGTATGGCTACACCTTC.

This clone was seen just once. The V call is TRBV6-1, the J call TRBJ2-2, with TRBD2 matching 9 bases. After removal of 4 bases from V and 6 bases from J, the junction contained 9 bases not matched to a gene. This CDR3 is 16 amino acids long. Germline CDR1 reads MNHNS; CDR2 reads SASEGT. The CDR3 nucleotides read TGTGCCAGCAGTGTGGTAGCGGGAGCGTTTTCCGGGGAGCTGTTTTTT. Protein sequence: CASSVVAGAFSGELFF.

As DNA, the CDR3 is TGTGCCAGCAGCCAAGGACTAGCCCAGTTCACAGATACGCAGTATTTT. This codes for CASSQGLAQFTDTQYF. V usage is TRBV4-2 and J usage is TRBJ2-3, with TRBD2 matching over 7 bases. Germline assignment: CDR1 LGHNA and CDR2 YNFKEQ. This CDR3 is built from 16 residues. Germline trimming cut 1 base from V and 2 bases from J; bases unmatched to any gene: 6.

The rearrangement links TRBV27 to TRBJ1-1; 7 bases are a match to TRBD1. Germline lookup yields CDR1 MNHEY and CDR2 SMNVEV (reference sequence). The CDR3 is made up of 16 amino acids. The J segment lost 2 bases and the V segment lost 5 bases, leaving 11 bases of the junction unmatched. The DNA for the CDR3 is TGTGCCAGCAGTCCAGGGACAGCGACCCGAAACACTGAAGCTTTCTTT. This sequence encodes CASSPGTATRNTEAFF.

The gene calls are TRBV5-1 and TRBJ2-2; D perhaps matches TRBD1 (6 bases). Trimming took off 2 bases at V and 1 base at J, with 15 bases between the two ends. Germline V gene lookup returns CDR1 SGHRS and CDR2 YFSETQ. The CDR3 contains 17 residues. The CDR3 DNA is TGCGCCAGCAGCTTTGTATCCGGGACACTGAACACCGGGGAGCTGTTTTTT. This sequence encodes CASSFVSGTLNTGELFF.

The V gene is TRBV19, the J gene TRBJ1-3; no firm D call. Germline V gene lookup returns CDR1 LNHDA and CDR2 SQIVND (reference sequence). Between the trimmed V and J ends, which lost 5 bases and 4 bases, there was a span of 15 bases. The CDR3 runs 15 residues. CDR3 in amino acids: CASSSSVFVGNTIYF. The CDR3 DNA reads as TGTGCCAGTAGTTCTTCGGTCTTTGTGGGAAACACCATATATTTT.

Of note for this clone: The same CDR3 arises from other DNA sequences in this sample as well. The J gene is TRBJ1-1, the V gene TRBV6-5; 9 nucleotides align to TRBD1. V trimming: 2 bases; J trimming: 5 bases; junction bases outside the gene matches: 3. Germline lookup yields CDR1 MNHEY and CDR2 SVGAGI. The CDR3 has 14 amino acids. For the CDR3, the DNA is TGTGCCAGCAGTTACAGGACAGGGGAGACTGAAGCTTTCTTT. Its protein product is CASSYRTGETEAFF.

The chain is built from TRBV28 and TRBJ2-5; the match to TRBD1 covers 7 bases. With V trimmed by 5 bases and J by 4 bases, 7 bases remained unmatched. Per the germline V gene, CDR1 is MDHEN and CDR2 is SYDVKM. This CDR3 has 14 amino acids. CDR3 region: CASSPPTGIETQYF. CDR3 nucleotide sequence: TGTGCCAGCAGTCCACCGACAGGGATAGAGACCCAGTACTTC.